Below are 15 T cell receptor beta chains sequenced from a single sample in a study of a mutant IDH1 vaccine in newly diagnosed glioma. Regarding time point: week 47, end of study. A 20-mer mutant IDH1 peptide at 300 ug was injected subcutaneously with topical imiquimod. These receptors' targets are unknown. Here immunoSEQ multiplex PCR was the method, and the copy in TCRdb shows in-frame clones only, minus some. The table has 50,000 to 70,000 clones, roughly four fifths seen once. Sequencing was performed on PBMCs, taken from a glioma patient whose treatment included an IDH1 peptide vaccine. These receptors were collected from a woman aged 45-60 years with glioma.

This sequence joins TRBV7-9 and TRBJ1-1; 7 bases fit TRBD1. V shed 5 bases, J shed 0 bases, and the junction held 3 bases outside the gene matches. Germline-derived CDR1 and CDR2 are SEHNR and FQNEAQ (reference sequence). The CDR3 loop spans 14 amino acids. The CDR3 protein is CASSPTGLNTEAFF. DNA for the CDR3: TGTGCCAGCAGCCCGACAGGGCTGAACACTGAAGCTTTCTTT.

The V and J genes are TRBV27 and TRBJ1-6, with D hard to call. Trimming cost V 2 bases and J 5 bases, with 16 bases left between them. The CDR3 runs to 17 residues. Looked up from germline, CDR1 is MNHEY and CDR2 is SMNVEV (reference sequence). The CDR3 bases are TGTGCCAGCAGTTTAATTAGGACCGAGTGGGATAATTCACCCCTCCACTTT. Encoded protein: CASSLIRTEWDNSPLHF.

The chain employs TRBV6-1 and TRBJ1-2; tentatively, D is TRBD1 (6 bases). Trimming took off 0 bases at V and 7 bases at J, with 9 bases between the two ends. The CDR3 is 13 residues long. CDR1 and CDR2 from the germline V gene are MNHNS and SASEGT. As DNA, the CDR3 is TGTGCCAGCAGTGAAGCGGGACACCTTGGCTACACCTTC. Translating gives CASSEAGHLGYTF.

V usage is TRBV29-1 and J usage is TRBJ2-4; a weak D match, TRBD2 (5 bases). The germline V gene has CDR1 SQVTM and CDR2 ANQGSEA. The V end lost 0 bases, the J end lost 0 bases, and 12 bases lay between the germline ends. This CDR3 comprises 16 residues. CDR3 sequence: CSVEDRGYRAKNIQYF. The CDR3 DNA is TGCAGCGTTGAAGATCGGGGATATAGAGCCAAAAACATTCAGTACTTC.

CDR3 residues: CASSSPRQGNYEQYF. The CDR3 nucleotides read TGTGCCAGCAGTTCCCCGAGACAGGGGAACTACGAGCAGTACTTC. The rearrangement links TRBV27 to TRBJ2-7; TRBD1 agrees at 8 bases. CDR1 MNHEY and CDR2 SMNVEV come from the germline V gene (reference sequence). The J segment lost 3 bases and the V segment lost 4 bases, leaving 8 bases of the junction unmatched. The CDR3 consists of 15 residues.

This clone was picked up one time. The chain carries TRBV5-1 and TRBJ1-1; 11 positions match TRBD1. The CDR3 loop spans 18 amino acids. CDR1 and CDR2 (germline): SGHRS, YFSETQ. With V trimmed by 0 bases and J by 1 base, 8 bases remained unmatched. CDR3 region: CASSLVGTGGAKNTEAFF. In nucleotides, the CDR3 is TGCGCCAGCAGCTTGGTGGGGACAGGGGGAGCGAAGAACACTGAAGCTTTCTTT.

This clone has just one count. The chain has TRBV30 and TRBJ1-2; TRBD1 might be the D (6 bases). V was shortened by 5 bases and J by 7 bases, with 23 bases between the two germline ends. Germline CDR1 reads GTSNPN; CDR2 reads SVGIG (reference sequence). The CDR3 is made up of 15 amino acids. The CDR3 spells CAWGTSPTKAGGYTF. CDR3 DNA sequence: TGTGCCTGGGGGACATCACCAACCAAGGCCGGTGGCTACACCTTC.

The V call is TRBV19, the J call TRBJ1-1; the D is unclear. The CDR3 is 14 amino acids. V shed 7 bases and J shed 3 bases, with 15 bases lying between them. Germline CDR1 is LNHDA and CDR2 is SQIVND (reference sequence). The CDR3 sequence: CASTASVEYTEAFF. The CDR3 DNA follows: TGTGCCAGTACCGCCTCTGTAGAGTACACTGAAGCTTTCTTT.

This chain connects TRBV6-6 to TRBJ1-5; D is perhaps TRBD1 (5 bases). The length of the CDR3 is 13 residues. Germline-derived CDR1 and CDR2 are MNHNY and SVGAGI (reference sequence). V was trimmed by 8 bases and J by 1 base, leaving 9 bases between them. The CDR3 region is CASFRDSNQPQHF. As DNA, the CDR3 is TGTGCCAGCTTCCGGGACAGCAATCAGCCCCAGCATTTT.

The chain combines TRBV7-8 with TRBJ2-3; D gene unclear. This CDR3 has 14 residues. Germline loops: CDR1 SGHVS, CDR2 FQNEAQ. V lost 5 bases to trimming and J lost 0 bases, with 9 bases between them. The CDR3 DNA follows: TGTGCCAGCAGCCCAGAACCCAGCACAGATACGCAGTATTTT. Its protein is CASSPEPSTDTQYF.

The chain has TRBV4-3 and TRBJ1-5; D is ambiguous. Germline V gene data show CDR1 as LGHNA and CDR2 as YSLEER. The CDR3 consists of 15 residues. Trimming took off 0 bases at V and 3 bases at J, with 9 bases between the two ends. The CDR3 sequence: CASSQDHRDNQPQHF. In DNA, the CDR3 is TGCGCCAGCAGCCAAGATCACCGGGACAATCAGCCCCAGCATTTT.

The CDR3 reads CAGKTGMGTGELFF. The CDR3 DNA is TGTGCCGGAAAGACAGGGATGGGGACCGGGGAGCTGTTTTTT. The genes are TRBV2 and TRBJ2-2; 7 positions match TRBD1. After removal of 11 bases from V and 5 bases from J, the junction contained 11 bases not matched to a gene. Germline V gene sequence: CDR1 SNHLY, CDR2 FYNNEI. This CDR3 has 14 amino acids.

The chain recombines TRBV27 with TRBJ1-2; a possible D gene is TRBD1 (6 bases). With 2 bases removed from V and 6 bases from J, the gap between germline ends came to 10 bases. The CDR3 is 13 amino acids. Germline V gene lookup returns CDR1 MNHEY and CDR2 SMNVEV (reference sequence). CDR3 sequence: CASSLVSGDGYTF. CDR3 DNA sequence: TGTGCCAGCAGTTTAGTGTCAGGGGATGGCTACACCTTC.

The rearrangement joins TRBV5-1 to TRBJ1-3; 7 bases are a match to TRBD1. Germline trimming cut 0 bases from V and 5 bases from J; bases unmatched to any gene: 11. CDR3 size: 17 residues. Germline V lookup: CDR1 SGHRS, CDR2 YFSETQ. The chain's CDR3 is CASSLALAGGDRNTIYF. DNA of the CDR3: TGCGCCAGCAGCTTGGCCTTGGCAGGGGGAGATCGAAACACCATATATTTT.

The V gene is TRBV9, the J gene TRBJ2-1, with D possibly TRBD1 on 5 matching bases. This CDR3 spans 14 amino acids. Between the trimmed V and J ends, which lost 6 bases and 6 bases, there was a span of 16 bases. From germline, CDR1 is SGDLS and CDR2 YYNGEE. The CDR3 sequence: CASTLKGKSNEQFF. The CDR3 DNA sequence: TGTGCCAGCACCCTAAAGGGGAAGTCCAATGAGCAGTTCTTC.